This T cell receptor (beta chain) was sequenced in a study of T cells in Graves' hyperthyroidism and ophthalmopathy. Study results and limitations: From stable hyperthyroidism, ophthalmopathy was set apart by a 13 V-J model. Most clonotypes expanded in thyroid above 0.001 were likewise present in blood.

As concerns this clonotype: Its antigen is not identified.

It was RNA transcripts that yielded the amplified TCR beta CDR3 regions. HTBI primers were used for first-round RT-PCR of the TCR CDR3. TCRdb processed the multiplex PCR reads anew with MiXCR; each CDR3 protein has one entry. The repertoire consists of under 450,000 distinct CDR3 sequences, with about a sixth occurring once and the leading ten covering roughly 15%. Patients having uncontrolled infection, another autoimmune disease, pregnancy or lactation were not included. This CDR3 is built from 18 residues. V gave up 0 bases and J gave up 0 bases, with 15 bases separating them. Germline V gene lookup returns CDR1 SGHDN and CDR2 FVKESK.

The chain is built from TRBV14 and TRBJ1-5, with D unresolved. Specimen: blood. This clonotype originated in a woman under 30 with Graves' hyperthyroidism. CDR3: CASSQDYKGNASNQPQHF. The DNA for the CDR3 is TGTGCCAGCAGCCAAGATTATAAAGGGAACGCTAGCAATCAGCCCCAGCATTTT.